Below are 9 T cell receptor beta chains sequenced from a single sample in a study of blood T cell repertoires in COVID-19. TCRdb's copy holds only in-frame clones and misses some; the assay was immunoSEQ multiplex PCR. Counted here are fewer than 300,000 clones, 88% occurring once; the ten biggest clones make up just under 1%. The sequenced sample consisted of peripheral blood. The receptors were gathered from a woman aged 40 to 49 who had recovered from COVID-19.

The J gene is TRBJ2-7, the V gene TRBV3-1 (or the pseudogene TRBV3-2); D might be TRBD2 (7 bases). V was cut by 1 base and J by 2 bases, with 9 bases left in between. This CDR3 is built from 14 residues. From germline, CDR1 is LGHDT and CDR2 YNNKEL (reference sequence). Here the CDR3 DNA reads TGTGCCAGCAGCCAAGGGGGGGGGCCCTACGAGCAGTACTTC. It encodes CASSQGGGPYEQYF.

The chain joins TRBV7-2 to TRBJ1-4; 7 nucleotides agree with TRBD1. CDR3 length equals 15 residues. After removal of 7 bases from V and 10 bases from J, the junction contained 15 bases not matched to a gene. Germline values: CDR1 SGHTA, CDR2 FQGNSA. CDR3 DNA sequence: TGTGCCAGCACCCAAGGGGGCGGAGGGACCCGAAAACTGTTTTTT. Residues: CASTQGGGGTRKLFF.

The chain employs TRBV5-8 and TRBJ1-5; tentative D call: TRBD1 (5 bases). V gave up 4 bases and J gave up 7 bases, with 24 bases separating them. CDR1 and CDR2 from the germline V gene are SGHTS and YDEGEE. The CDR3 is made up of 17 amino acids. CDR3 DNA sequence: TGTGCCAGCAGCCTGAGCCGTTATTGGGGCGCGCGGCAGCCCCAGCATTTT. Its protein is CASSLSRYWGARQPQHF.

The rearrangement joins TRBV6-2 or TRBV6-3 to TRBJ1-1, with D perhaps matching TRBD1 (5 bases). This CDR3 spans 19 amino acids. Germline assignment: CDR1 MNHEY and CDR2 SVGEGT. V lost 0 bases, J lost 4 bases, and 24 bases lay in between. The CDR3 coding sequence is TGTGCCAGCAGTTACTCTCTGGAACTTCCTCCGGGACTGCCCACTGAAGCTTTCTTT. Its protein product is CASSYSLELPPGLPTEAFF.

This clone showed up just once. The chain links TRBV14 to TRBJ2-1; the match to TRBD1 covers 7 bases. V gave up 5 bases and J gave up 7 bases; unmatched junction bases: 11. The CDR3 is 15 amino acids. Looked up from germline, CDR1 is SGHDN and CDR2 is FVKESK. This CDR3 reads CASSLLPIQGNEQFF. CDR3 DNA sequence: TGTGCCAGCAGCTTACTGCCAATACAGGGGAATGAGCAGTTCTTC.

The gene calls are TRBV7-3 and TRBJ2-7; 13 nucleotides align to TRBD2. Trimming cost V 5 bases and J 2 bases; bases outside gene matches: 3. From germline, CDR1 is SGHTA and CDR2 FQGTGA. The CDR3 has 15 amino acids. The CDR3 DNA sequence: TGTGCCAGCAGCCCCGGACTAGCGGGGGCCTACGAGCAGTACTTC. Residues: CASSPGLAGAYEQYF. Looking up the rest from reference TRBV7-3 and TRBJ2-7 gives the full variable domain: GAGVSQTPSNKVTEKGKYVELRCDPISGHTALYWYRQSLGQGPEFLIYFQGTGAADDSGLPNDRFFAVRPEGSVSTLKIQRTERGDSAVYLCASSPGLAGAYEQYFGPGTRLTVT.

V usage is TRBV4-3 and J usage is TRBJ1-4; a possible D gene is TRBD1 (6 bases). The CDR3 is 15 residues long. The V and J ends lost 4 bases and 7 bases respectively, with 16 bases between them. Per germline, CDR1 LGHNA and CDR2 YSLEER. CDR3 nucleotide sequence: TGCGCCAGCAGCCCCAGAGGGGGTGGACGTGAAAAACTGTTTTTT. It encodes CASSPRGGGREKLFF.

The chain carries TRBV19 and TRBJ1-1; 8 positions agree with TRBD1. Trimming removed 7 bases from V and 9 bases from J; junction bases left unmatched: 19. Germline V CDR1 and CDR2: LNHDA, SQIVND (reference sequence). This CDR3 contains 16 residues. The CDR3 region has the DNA TGTGCCAGTACCAATATCCGCCTGACAGGGGCCGAAAAAGCTTTCTTT. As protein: CASTNIRLTGAEKAFF.

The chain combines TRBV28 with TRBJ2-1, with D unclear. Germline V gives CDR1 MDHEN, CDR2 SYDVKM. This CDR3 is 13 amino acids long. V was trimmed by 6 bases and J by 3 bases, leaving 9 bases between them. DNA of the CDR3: TGTGCCAGCAGCCCAGGCCTCTACAATGAGCAGTTCTTC. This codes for CASSPGLYNEQFF.